Each of the 4 T cell receptor beta chains below was sequenced from the same sample in a study of early T cells in non-severe SARS-CoV-2 infection. TCRdb passed the 5' RACE reads through MiXCR, listing each CDR3 protein once. The table lists about 63,000 distinct CDR3 sequences, approximately 13% of them singletons. The sample was whole blood. These receptors all stem from an adult who was a healthcare worker with PCR-confirmed SARS-CoV-2 infection or an uninfected control (not recorded which).

The chain recombines TRBV3-1 with TRBJ1-1, with D uncertain. CDR1 is LGHDT, CDR2 YNNKEL, per germline (reference sequence). The CDR3 consists of 14 residues. Trimming stripped 5 bases from V and 0 bases from J, with 10 bases between. CDR3 protein: CASSVSPMNTEAFF. In DNA form, the CDR3 reads TGTGCCAGCAGCGTCTCACCCATGAACACTGAAGCTTTCTTT.

There are many counts of this clonotype. The V gene is TRBV4-3, the J gene TRBJ1-1, with no clear D. The V end was cut by 0 bases, the J end by 0 bases, with 11 bases between. Germline lookup yields CDR1 LGHNA and CDR2 YSLEER. The CDR3 length is 16 residues. Here the CDR3 reads CASSQDWTEMNTEAFF. CDR3 coding DNA: TGCGCCAGCAGCCAAGATTGGACGGAAATGAACACTGAAGCTTTCTTT.

The chain recombines TRBV4-1 with TRBJ2-3; 7 bases agree with TRBD2. Trimming removed 0 bases from V and 7 bases from J; junction bases left unmatched: 13. The germline gives CDR1 MGHRA, CDR2 YSYEKL. CDR3 length: 17 amino acids. The CDR3, as DNA: TGCGCCAGCAGCCAAGAGCGGGACTACTCCTTTACCAATACGCAGTATTTT. This sequence encodes CASSQERDYSFTNTQYF.

This clonotype was recorded a few times. The chain combines TRBV3-1 with TRBJ2-5; D is possibly TRBD1 or TRBD2 (6 bases each). The CDR3 spans 15 residues. V lost 2 bases to trimming and J lost 1 base, with 11 bases between them. Germline loops: CDR1 LGHDT, CDR2 YNNKEL (reference sequence). For the CDR3, the DNA is TGTGCCAGCAGCCAACAGACGGGGGCCCAAGAGACCCAGTACTTC. Translation gives CASSQQTGAQETQYF.